The 5 T cell receptor beta chains listed next were all sequenced from one sample in a study of cytomegalovirus exposure and HLA in healthy donors. Amplification used 60 Vbeta primers and 13 Jbeta primers. Sequencing used immunoSEQ multiplex PCR; TCRdb keeps in-frame clones, though not all of them. The repertoire holds 150,000 to 200,000 clones, with around 86% as singletons. Sequencing input: PBMCs. Every receptor here comes from a human donor in good health.

The chain links TRBV7-8 to TRBJ2-3; 10 bases map to TRBD2. CDR1 and CDR2 (germline): SGHVS, FQNEAQ. The CDR3 loop spans 18 amino acids. V was pared by 3 bases and J by 0 bases, with 9 bases of the junction left unmatched. The CDR3 reads CASSFLLAGETSTDTQYF. The CDR3 DNA is TGTGCCAGCAGCTTTTTGCTAGCGGGGGAGACTAGCACAGATACGCAGTATTTT.

As for this clone: Other DNA sequences in the sample encode the same CDR3. This rearrangement joins TRBV5-4 to TRBJ2-2; TRBD2 matches at 13 bases. Germline-derived CDR1 and CDR2 are SGHNT and YYREEE (reference sequence). J gave up 7 bases and V 5 bases, and 8 bases lay outside the gene matches. The CDR3 totals 16 residues. CDR3 in DNA: TGTGCCAGCAGTTTACCAGGACTAGCGGGGGACGGGGAGCTGTTTTTT. It translates to CASSLPGLAGDGELFF.

The chain has TRBV13 and TRBJ2-7, with 8 bases matching TRBD1. Germline lookup yields CDR1 PRHDT and CDR2 FYEKMQ (reference sequence). The CDR3 totals 17 residues. With V trimmed by 2 bases and J by 7 bases, 16 bases remained unmatched. The CDR3 bases are TGTGCCAGCAGCTTAAGCTCCGACAGGGGTCTTCGCTGGGAGCAGTACTTC. Translated: CASSLSSDRGLRWEQYF.

The genes are TRBV6-5 and TRBJ1-2, with D perhaps TRBD1 (6 bases). The germline gives CDR1 MNHEY, CDR2 SVGAGI. Trimming stripped 2 bases from V and 10 bases from J, with 17 bases between. The CDR3 is made up of 14 amino acids. The CDR3 sequence is CASSYNRAALDYTF. CDR3 DNA: TGTGCCAGCAGTTACAACAGGGCGGCTTTAGACTACACCTTC.

The chain is built from TRBV10-2 and TRBJ2-7, with D possibly TRBD2 on 5 matching bases. Germline V gene sequence: CDR1 WSHSY, CDR2 SAAADI. V gave up 10 bases and J gave up 1 base, with 11 bases separating them. This CDR3 spans 12 amino acids. The CDR3, as DNA: TGCGCCACATCCGGGGTTTCCTACGAGCAGTACTTC. Amino acid sequence: CATSGVSYEQYF.